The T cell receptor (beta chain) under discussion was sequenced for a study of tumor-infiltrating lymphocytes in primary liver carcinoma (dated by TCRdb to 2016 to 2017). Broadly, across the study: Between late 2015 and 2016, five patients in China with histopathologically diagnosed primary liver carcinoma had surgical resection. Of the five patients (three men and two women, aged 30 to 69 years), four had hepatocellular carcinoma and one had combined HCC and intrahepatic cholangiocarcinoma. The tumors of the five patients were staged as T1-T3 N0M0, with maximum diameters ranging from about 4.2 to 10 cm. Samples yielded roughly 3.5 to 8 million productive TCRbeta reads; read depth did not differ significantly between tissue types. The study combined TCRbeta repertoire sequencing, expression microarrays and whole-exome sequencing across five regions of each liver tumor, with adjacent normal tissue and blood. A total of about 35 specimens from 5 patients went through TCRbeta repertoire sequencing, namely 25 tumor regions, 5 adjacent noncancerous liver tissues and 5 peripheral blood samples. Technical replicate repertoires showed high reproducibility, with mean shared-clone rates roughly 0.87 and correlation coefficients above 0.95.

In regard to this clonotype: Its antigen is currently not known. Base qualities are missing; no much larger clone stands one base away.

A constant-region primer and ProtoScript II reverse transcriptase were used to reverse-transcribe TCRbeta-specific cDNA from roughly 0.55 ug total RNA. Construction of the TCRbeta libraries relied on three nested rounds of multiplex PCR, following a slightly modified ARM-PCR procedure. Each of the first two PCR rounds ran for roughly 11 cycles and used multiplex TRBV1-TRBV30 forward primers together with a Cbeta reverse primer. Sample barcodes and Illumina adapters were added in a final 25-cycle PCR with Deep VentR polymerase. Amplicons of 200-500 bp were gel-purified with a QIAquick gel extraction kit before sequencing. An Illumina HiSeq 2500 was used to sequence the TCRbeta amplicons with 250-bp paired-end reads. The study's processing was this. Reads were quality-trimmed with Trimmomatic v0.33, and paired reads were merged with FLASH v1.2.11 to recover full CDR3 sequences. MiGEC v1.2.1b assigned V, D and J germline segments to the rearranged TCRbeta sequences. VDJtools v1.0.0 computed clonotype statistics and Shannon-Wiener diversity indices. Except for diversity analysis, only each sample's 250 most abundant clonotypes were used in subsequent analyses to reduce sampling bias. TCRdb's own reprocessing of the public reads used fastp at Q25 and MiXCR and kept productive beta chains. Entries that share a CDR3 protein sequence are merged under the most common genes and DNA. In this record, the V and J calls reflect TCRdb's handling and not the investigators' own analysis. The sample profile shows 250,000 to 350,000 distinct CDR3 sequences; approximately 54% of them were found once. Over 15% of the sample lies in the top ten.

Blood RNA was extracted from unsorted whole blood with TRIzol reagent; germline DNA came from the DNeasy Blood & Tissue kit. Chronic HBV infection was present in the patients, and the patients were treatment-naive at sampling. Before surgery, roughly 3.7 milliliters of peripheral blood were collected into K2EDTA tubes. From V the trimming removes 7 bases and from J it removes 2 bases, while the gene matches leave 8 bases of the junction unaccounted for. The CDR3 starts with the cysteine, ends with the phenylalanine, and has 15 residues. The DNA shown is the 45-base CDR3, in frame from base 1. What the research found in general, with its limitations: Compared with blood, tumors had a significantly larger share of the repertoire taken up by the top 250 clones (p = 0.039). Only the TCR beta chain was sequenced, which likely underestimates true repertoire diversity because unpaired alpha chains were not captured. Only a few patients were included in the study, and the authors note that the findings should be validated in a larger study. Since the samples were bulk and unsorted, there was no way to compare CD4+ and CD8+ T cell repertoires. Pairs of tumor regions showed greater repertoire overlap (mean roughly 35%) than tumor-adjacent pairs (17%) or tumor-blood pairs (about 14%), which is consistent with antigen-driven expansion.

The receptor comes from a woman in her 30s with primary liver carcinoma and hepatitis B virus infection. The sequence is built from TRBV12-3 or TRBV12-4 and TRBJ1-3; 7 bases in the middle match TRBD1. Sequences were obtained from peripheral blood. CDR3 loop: CASNQNTGAGNTIYF. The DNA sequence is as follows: TGTGCCAGCAACCAAAATACAGGGGCTGGAAACACCATATATTTT.